This TCR beta chain was recorded in a study of human T cells and chemical hapten exposure. Study context: The study enrolled mostly female patients with alopecia areata, totalis or universalis. The variation in per-sample TCR yields arose mainly from small differences in pooled library volumes.

The time point: patch test 1, 2 weeks after DPC sensitization. Treatment given: therapeutic diphenylcyclopropenone sensitization with weekly scalp DPC. The study enrolled 18 to 70-year-old alopecia patients suitable for DPC. TCRdb recomputed calls from the RACE reads with MiXCR, one row per CDR3 protein. The sample holds 71,000 or so distinct CDR3 sequences, roughly 9.8% seen once. This CDR3 is built from 14 residues. Trimming removed 0 bases from V and 3 bases from J, with 7 bases in between. The germline CDR1 and CDR2 sequences are WNHNN and SYGVQD (reference sequence). This clonotype has ten or more counts.

The clonotype comes from a woman aged 35 to 49 with alopecia areata. Some clones in this sample may be carry-over from other donors' samples. This specimen was whole blood, taken in connection with sensitization to the hapten diphenylcyclopropenone (DPC). The chain combines TRBV10-1 with TRBJ2-3; D gene unclear. The CDR3 reads CASSESWNTDTQYF. CDR3 sequence (DNA): TGCGCCAGCAGTGAGTCGTGGAATACAGATACGCAGTATTTT.